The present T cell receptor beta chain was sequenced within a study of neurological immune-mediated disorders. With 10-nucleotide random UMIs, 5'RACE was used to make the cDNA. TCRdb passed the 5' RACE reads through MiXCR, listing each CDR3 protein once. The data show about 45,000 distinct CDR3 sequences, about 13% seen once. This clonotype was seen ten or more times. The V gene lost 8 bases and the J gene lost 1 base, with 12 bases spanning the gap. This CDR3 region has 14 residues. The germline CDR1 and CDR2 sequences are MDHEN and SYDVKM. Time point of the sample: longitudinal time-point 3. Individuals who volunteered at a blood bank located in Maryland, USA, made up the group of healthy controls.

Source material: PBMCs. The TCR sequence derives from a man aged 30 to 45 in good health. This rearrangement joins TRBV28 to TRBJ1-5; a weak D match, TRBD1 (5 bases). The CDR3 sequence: CASRPRDSNQPQHF. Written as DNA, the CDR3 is TGTGCCAGCCGCCCCAGGGACAGCAATCAGCCCCAGCATTTT.